What follows describes a single T cell receptor beta chain. Its antigen is as yet unknown. Treatment specified: oral pan-JAK inhibitor, 5-10 mg twice daily. CD4+ and CD8+ T cells were sorted from PBMCs. The sample is drawn from a study of CD8+ T cells in alopecia areata. Study summary: Tofacitinib ran for 6 to 18 months before 6 months off drug.

V was clipped by 8 bases and J by 1 base, with 5 bases between them. The germline CDR1 and CDR2 sequences are MGHDK and SYGVNS. The CDR3 is 11 residues long. RNA extraction was followed by reverse transcription into cDNA, which acted as the sequencing template. Generated by immunoSEQ multiplex PCR, the TCRdb table keeps only in-frame clones and is missing some. The table shows 110,000 to 150,000 clones, with about 51% occurring only once. General study points: Association of baseline CD8+ expansion with response is uncertain owing to one nonresponder. Scalp clonality dropped significantly under tofacitinib, as did expanded CD8+ top-100 clones.

The clonotype originates from a human donor with alopecia areata. V usage is TRBV25-1 and J usage is TRBJ1-1; D is perhaps TRBD1 (5 bases). The sequencing here drew on CD8+ T cells sorted from blood, taken at week 4, from a patient treated with tofacitinib. CDR3 sequence reads: CASGGNTEAFF. Here the CDR3 DNA reads TGTGCCAGCGGGGGGAACACTGAAGCTTTCTTT.